A single sample is the source of the 5 T cell receptor beta chains below, sequenced in a study of cytomegalovirus exposure and HLA in healthy donors. Both 60 Vbeta primers and 13 Jbeta primers went into the PCR. Data came from immunoSEQ multiplex PCR; TCRdb stores just in-frame clones and leaves some out. This sample yields about 70,000 clones, of which approximately 67% are seen a single time; roughly 2.8% belongs to the top ten. Sequenced sample: PBMCs. The receptors were sampled from a man aged 30 to 39 in good health and CMV-seronegative.

The chain joins TRBV27 to TRBJ2-7; perhaps TRBD2 as D (5 bases). Trimming removed 5 bases at V and 0 bases at J, with 8 bases between. This CDR3 comprises 13 residues. CDR1 is MNHEY, CDR2 SMNVEV, per germline (reference sequence). CDR3 residues: CASSPSPSYEQYF. CDR3 in DNA: TGTGCCAGCAGTCCTAGCCCCTCCTACGAGCAGTACTTC.

The chain uses TRBV18 and TRBJ1-2; 10 bases agree with TRBD1. The V segment lost 3 bases and the J segment 2 bases; nucleotides outside the gene matches: 3. This CDR3 is 15 amino acids long. Germline CDR1 KGHSH, CDR2 LQKENI. The DNA of the CDR3 is TGTGCCAGCTCACCCTCGGGACAGGGGAACTATGGCTACACCTTC. It specifies CASSPSGQGNYGYTF.

V usage is TRBV18 and J usage is TRBJ1-6; TRBD1 is a possible D gene (5 bases). Deletions cut 3 bases from V and 5 bases from J, with 11 bases between. Germline V gives CDR1 KGHSH, CDR2 LQKENI. The CDR3 has 15 residues. The CDR3 DNA reads as TGTGCCAGCTCACCTCGGCAGGGAAATAATTCACCCCTCCACTTT. Translating it yields CASSPRQGNNSPLHF.

The chain is built from TRBV9 and TRBJ2-2; a possible D gene is TRBD1 (5 bases). Trimming removed 6 bases at V and 6 bases at J, with 18 bases between. Germline assignment: CDR1 SGDLS and CDR2 YYNGEE. The CDR3 contains 15 residues. This CDR3 is CASKGHEEIPGELFF. The DNA of the CDR3 is TGTGCCAGCAAAGGACATGAAGAAATACCCGGGGAGCTGTTTTTT.

The gene calls are TRBV30 and TRBJ1-6, with D uncertain. Germline CDR1 GTSNPN, CDR2 SVGIG (reference sequence). V lost 2 bases, J lost 7 bases, and 12 bases lay in between. This CDR3 is built from 14 residues. This chain's CDR3 is CAWSSAGYNSPLHF. CDR3 DNA: TGTGCCTGGAGTTCAGCGGGATACAATTCACCCCTCCACTTT.